These T cell receptor beta chains were read from a single sample in a study of shared clonotypes between healthy human individuals. Assay used: immunoSEQ multiplex PCR; TCRdb lists only in-frame clones, some missing. Of 2,500,000 or so clones listed, around 92% were seen once; the top ten hold 0.37%. The specimen sequenced was naive CD4+ T cells from PBMCs. The receptors here all came from a man between 18 and 29 years old in good health. Some clones in this sample may be carry-over from other donors' samples. The CDR3 runs from the conserved cysteine through the conserved F or W. D genes are given only for firm matches. Not every row has a clone size; where given, it reads once, few, many or a size class.

- | 15 | TRBJ1-5 | - | TRBV7-8 | TGTGCCAGCAGCTTAGACAGGGTCAGCAATCAGCCCCAGCATTTT | CASSLDRVSNQPQHF
- | 15 | TRBJ2-7 | TRBD1 | TRBV5-1 | TGCGCCAGCAGCTTACCGGGACAGGGGATCTACGAGCAGTACTTC | CASSLPGQGIYEQYF
- | 17 | TRBJ2-7 | - | TRBV21-1 | TGTGCCAGCAGCAAGGCCCTACCGGGACTAGGGGATCCTGAGCAGTACTTC | CASSKALPGLGDPEQYF
- | 12 | TRBJ2-7 | - | TRBV10-2 | TGCGCCAGCAGTGATCCGGGACACGAGCAGTACTTC | CASSDPGHEQYF
- | 14 | TRBJ1-5 | - | TRBV2 | TGTGCCAGTGTTCCAGGGTTTAGCAATCAGCCCCAGCATTTT | CASVPGFSNQPQHF
- | 15 | TRBJ2-1 | - | TRBV27 | TGTGCCAGCAGTGTCCAGGGTCGTTCCTACAATGAGCAGTTCTTC | CASSVQGRSYNEQFF
few | 15 | TRBJ1-2 | - | TRBV28 | TGTGCCAGCAGTTTAGGATACAGGGTTAACTATGGCTACACCTTC | CASSLGYRVNYGYTF
- | 15 | TRBJ1-3 | - | TRBV19 | TGTGCCAGTAGTTCCGGGGGGAGCTCTGGAAACACCATATATTTT | CASSSGGSSGNTIYF
- | 16 | TRBJ1-1 | TRBD1 | TRBV6-1 | TGTGCCAGCAGTGTTTGGGGACAGGCTAGTTTCGCTGAAGCTTTCTTT | CASSVWGQASFAEAFF
- | 14 | TRBJ2-2 | - | TRBV11-3 | TGTGCCAGTACCGGGAGACAGAACACCGGGGAGCTGTTTTTT | CASTGRQNTGELFF
- | 17 | TRBJ2-7 | TRBD1 | TRBV5-6 | TGTGCCAGCAGCTTTCCCCCCTGGGACAGGGGTGAGTACGAGCAGTACTTC | CASSFPPWDRGEYEQYF
- | 13 | TRBJ2-1 | TRBD2 | TRBV6-1 | TGTGCCAGCAGTGATAGCGGGAGGGATGAGCAGTTCTTC | CASSDSGRDEQFF
once | 16 | TRBJ1-1 | - | TRBV10-3 | TGTGCCATCAGTGAGTCTCCGGGGAGGGGAGGGGTTCCAGCTTTCTTT | CAISESPGRGGVPAFF
- | 13 | TRBJ2-7 | TRBD1 | TRBV18 | TGTGCCAGCTCCCAGGGACAGGGGTACGAGCAGTACTTC | CASSQGQGYEQYF
- | 17 | TRBJ2-1 | - | TRBV9 | TGTGCCAGCAGCGCTTTCGAAGGGGGTTACTCCTACAATGAGCAGTTCTTC | CASSAFEGGYSYNEQFF
- | 15 | TRBJ2-3 | TRBD2 | TRBV5-1 | TGCGCCAGCAGCTTAACGGGACTAGGCAGGGATACGCAGTATTTT | CASSLTGLGRDTQYF
- | 13 | TRBJ1-1 | - | TRBV28 | TGTGCCAGCAGTTTACGGGGCGGCACTGAAGCTTTCTTT | CASSLRGGTEAFF
- | 14 | TRBJ1-3 | - | TRBV21-1 | TGTGCCAGCACCAACCTGAGCTCTGGAAACACCATATATTTT | CASTNLSSGNTIYF
- | 15 | TRBJ2-5 | - | TRBV5-1 | TGCGCCAGCAGCTTGGCCGGGGGTGGAACGGAGGCCCAGTACTTC | CASSLAGGGTEAQYF
- | 14 | TRBJ2-6 | - | TRBV29-1 | TGCAGCGTTGAATCGCCGACTGGGGCCAACGTCCTGACTTTC | CSVESPTGANVLTF
- | 12 | TRBJ1-5 | - | TRBV15 | TGTGCCACCAGCAGGGGCGATCAGCCCCAGCATTTT | CATSRGDQPQHF
- | 16 | TRBJ2-7 | TRBD2 | TRBV27 | TGTGCCAGCAGTCCCGGGCTTAACCAAGCGGGGGCCGAGCAGTACTTC | CASSPGLNQAGAEQYF
once | 15 | TRBJ2-7 | - | TRBV28 | TGTGCCAGCACCTCCTTTAGGACAGAACCCGTCGAGCAGTACTTC | CASTSFRTEPVEQYF
once | 17 | TRBJ2-3 | TRBD2 | TRBV4-1 | TGCGCCAGCACCCAAGGGACTAGCGGGACTTCTCAAAATACGCAGTATTTT | CASTQGTSGTSQNTQYF
once | 14 | TRBJ1-2 | - | TRBV7-8 | TGTGCCAGCAGCTCTCAAGGCCGGCTCCATGGCTACACCTTC | CASSSQGRLHGYTF
- | 13 | TRBJ2-5 | TRBD1 | TRBV18 | TGTGCCAGCTCACCCACGGGGACAGCGGCCCAGTACTTC | CASSPTGTAAQYF
- | 13 | TRBJ2-3 | - | TRBV15 | TGTGCCACCAGCACCAGGGTCACAGATACGCAGTATTTT | CATSTRVTDTQYF
- | 13 | TRBJ2-5 | - | TRBV6-1 | TGTGCCAGCAGTTCACTAGTCCAAGAGACCCAGTACTTC | CASSSLVQETQYF
- | 14 | TRBJ2-7 | - | TRBV30 | TGTGCCTGGAAACAACAGGGCATCTCCTACGAGCAGTACTTC | CAWKQQGISYEQYF
once | 14 | TRBJ2-7 | - | TRBV5-4 | TGTGCCAGCAGCTTGGGGGACTCAAGGCTCGGGCAGTACTTC | CASSLGDSRLGQYF
- | 18 | TRBJ2-3 | TRBD2 | TRBV2 | TGTGCCAGCACTTGGGTAGCGGGCGTGGGGCCGCGCACAGATACGCAGTATTTT | CASTWVAGVGPRTDTQYF
- | 14 | TRBJ2-7 | TRBD2 | TRBV7-3 | TGTGCCAGCAGCTCAAGCGGGAGTAGCTACGAGCAGTACTTC | CASSSSGSSYEQYF
- | 14 | TRBJ2-3 | TRBD1 | TRBV2 | TGTGCCAGCTCTGGACAGGGATTGAGTGATACGCAGTATTTT | CASSGQGLSDTQYF
- | 14 | TRBJ1-2 | - | TRBV10-3 | TGTGCCATCAGTGCACCGGCGAATAACTATGGCTACACCTTC | CAISAPANNYGYTF
- | 13 | TRBJ1-5 | - | TRBV19 | TGTGCCAGTAGCCCCGACGGCCTTCAGCCCCAGCATTTT | CASSPDGLQPQHF
- | 14 | TRBJ2-3 | - | TRBV2 | TGTGCCAGCAGGGGCTCTACTGGCACAGATACGCAGTATTTT | CASRGSTGTDTQYF
few | 11 | TRBJ2-1 | - | TRBV5-4 | TGTGCCAGCAGCTTGAGCAATGAGCAGTTCTTC | CASSLSNEQFF
- | 15 | TRBJ2-7 | - | TRBV11-2 | TGTGCCAGCAGCCCCTGGCAACAGGGGAGGCACGAGCAGTACTTC | CASSPWQQGRHEQYF
- | 14 | TRBJ1-4 | - | TRBV27 | TGTGCCAGCAGTTTAAGGCTCAGAGAGGAAAAACTGTTTTTT | CASSLRLREEKLFF
- | 16 | TRBJ2-6 | - | TRBV9 | TGTGCCAGCAGCCCATTCCAGACCTCTGGGGCCAACGTCCTGACTTTC | CASSPFQTSGANVLTF
- | 16 | TRBJ1-3 | - | TRBV15 | TGTGCCACCAGCAGAGATGGGGTGCGGACTGGAAACACCATATATTTT | CATSRDGVRTGNTIYF
once | 14 | TRBJ1-3 | - | TRBV10-2 | TGCGCCAGCAGGATATCGACGGCGGAGCACACCATATATTTT | CASRISTAEHTIYF
- | 14 | TRBJ2-3 | TRBD2 | TRBV5-1 | TGCGCCAGCAGCGTCGCGGGGGGCGCAGATACGCAGTATTTT | CASSVAGGADTQYF
- | 15 | TRBJ2-7 | - | TRBV6-1 | TGTGCCAGCAGTGAAGAGAGGACCACCGAATACGAGCAGTACTTC | CASSEERTTEYEQYF
- | 19 | TRBJ2-7 | - | TRBV9 | TGTGCCAGCAGCGTTATCCTGGGTATCGGCAGGGATCGCGGTTACGAGCAGTACTTC | CASSVILGIGRDRGYEQYF
- | 13 | TRBJ1-4 | TRBD1 | TRBV5-6 | TGTGCCAGCAGCTCGGACAGGAGTGAAAAACTGTTTTTT | CASSSDRSEKLFF
- | 16 | TRBJ1-1 | - | TRBV6-1 | TGTGCCAGCAGTGGCACCGGGTTGAGGGTCAACACTGAAGCTTTCTTT | CASSGTGLRVNTEAFF
once | 12 | TRBJ2-7 | TRBD1 | TRBV10-1 | TGCGCCAGCACCCGGACAGGTTCCGAGCAGTACTTC | CASTRTGSEQYF
- | 15 | TRBJ1-2 | TRBD1 | TRBV28 | TGTGCCAGCAGTGACCGGACAGGGGGCAACTATGGCTACACCTTC | CASSDRTGGNYGYTF
- | 13 | TRBJ2-7 | - | TRBV9 | TGTGCCAGCAGCGTAGGGGGGAGGAACGAGCAGTACTTC | CASSVGGRNEQYF
- | 12 | TRBJ2-7 | - | TRBV28 | TGTGCCAGCAGCTCCCGGGGTTACGAGCAGTACTTC | CASSSRGYEQYF
- | 14 | TRBJ2-7 | - | TRBV6-1 | TGTGCCAGCGACCAAGCGACAGCCCCCTACGAGCAGTACTTC | CASDQATAPYEQYF
- | 13 | TRBJ1-5 | - | TRBV18 | TGTGCCAGCTCACAACGACAGGATCAGCCCCAGCATTTT | CASSQRQDQPQHF
once | 15 | TRBJ2-1 | TRBD2 | TRBV28 | TGTGCCAGCAGTTTGCCGAGCGGGAGGGCCCATGAGCAGTTCTTC | CASSLPSGRAHEQFF
- | 16 | TRBJ1-4 | - | TRBV5-1 | TGCGCCAGCAGTCAGGACACCTCCGCCGGTGGCGAAAAACTGTTTTTT | CASSQDTSAGGEKLFF
- | 14 | TRBJ1-3 | - | TRBV19 | TGTGCCAGTAGTTGGACAGACTTTGGAAACACCATATATTTT | CASSWTDFGNTIYF
- | 14 | TRBJ2-1 | - | TRBV18 | TGTGCCAGCTCACCCGCTGCAGCGGTTAATGAGCAGTTCTTC | CASSPAAAVNEQFF
- | 14 | TRBJ2-3 | - | TRBV5-4 | TGTGCCAGCAGCTTGGTCGGAGCGTCAGATACGCAGTATTTT | CASSLVGASDTQYF
- | 15 | TRBJ2-7 | - | TRBV27 | TGTGCCAGCAGTTTAGTGGCGGCTTCTCACTACGAGCAGTACTTC | CASSLVAASHYEQYF